This TCR beta chain was found in a study of blood T cell repertoires in COVID-19. Study at large: Symptom resolution, clearance, or two negative PCRs marked donors in Cohort 3 as recovered. T cells, B-cell-depleted T cells, or PBMCs supplied cDNA or gDNA.

As handled by the study authors: Amplification from reference gene primers served as the basis for estimated nucleated cell counts. The method was immunoSEQ multiplex PCR; TCRdb's version includes in-frame clones alone and lacks a portion of them. For V, J and clone size, that table is used; D and trimming come from the DNA. The sample contains 250,000 to 300,000 clones, 70% to 90% of which appear only once. This CDR3 is 16 amino acids long. Germline V CDR1 and CDR2: SGHAT, FQNNGV. V dropped 5 bases and J dropped 0 bases, with 14 bases sitting between them. In assigning cohorts, the study relied on participant-reported clinical history.

Sequenced sample: PBMCs or T cells enriched from blood (not recorded which). The genes are TRBV11-2 and TRBJ1-3; a possible D gene is TRBD1 (5 bases). This sequence originates from a woman aged 55 to 70 in a cohort exposed to, infected with or recovered from COVID-19 (not recorded which). CDR3 protein: CASSTDRQYSGNTIYF. CDR3 coding DNA: TGTGCCAGCAGCACCGATCGACAGTACTCTGGAAACACCATATATTTT.